The entry below describes one T cell receptor (beta chain). Study processing details: How many nucleated cells were present was estimated from reference gene primer amplification. Profiling relied on immunoSEQ multiplex PCR, and the TCRdb table lists in-frame clones only, not all of them. V, J and clone size are taken as reported in that table, and D and trimming were inferred from the DNA itself. The table records about 260,000 clones, approximately 90% of them present only once. The record originates from a study of blood T cell repertoires in COVID-19. People in the exposed group encountered a COVID-19 case within 2 weeks before entering the study. This clonotype was obtained from a man between 35 and 55 years old who had been exposed to COVID-19. Sequenced sample: PBMCs or T cells enriched from blood (not recorded which).

The CDR3 bases are TGTGCCAGCACCGATAGCTCCTATAATTCACCCCTCCACTTT. Translating it yields CASTDSSYNSPLHF. This chain uses TRBV3-1 (or the pseudogene TRBV3-2) with TRBJ1-6; no reliable D call. The germline V and J ends were trimmed by 7 bases and 0 bases, with 7 bases remaining between them. The CDR3 runs 14 residues. Germline V gives CDR1 LGHDT, CDR2 YNNKEL (reference sequence).